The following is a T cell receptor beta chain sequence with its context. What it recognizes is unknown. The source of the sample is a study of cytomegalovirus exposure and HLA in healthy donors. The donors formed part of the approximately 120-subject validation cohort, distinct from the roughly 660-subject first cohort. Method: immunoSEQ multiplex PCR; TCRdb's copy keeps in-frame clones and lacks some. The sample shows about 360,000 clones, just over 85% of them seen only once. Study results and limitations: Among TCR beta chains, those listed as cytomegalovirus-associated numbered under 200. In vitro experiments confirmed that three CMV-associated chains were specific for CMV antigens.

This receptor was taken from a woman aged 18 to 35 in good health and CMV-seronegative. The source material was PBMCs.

This CDR3 reads CASSLSGQGGEWPQHF. Written as DNA, the CDR3 is TGTGCCAGCAGTTTATCTGGGCAGGGGGGAGAATGGCCCCAGCATTTT. V and J are TRBV27 and TRBJ1-5, with TRBD1 matching over 7 bases. The germline CDR1 and CDR2 sequences are MNHEY and SMNVEV (reference sequence). V was clipped by 0 bases and J by 9 bases; unmatched bases: 11. The CDR3 is 16 amino acids.